A single sample gave rise to the 32 T cell receptor beta chains below, sequenced in a study of response to subunit inactivated influenza vaccine. Each CDR3 protein gets one entry after TCRdb re-called the RT-PCR reads with MiXCR. The table includes about 310,000 distinct CDR3 sequences, 21% detected once. The input for sequencing was PBMCs from blood, taken 21 months after vaccination. These receptors were obtained from a man aged 45 to 70 who received an inactivated influenza vaccine.

The sample holds a few counts of this clonotype. This rearrangement joins TRBV5-1 to TRBJ2-1; D remains unclear. The CDR3 sequence is 14 residues long. V lost 4 bases, J lost 4 bases, and 12 bases lay in between. Germline-derived CDR1 and CDR2 are SGHRS and YFSETQ. The CDR3 protein is CASSAVDLYNEQFF. DNA of the CDR3: TGCGCCAGCAGCGCGGTCGACCTTTACAATGAGCAGTTCTTC. The variable domain in full, with the rest retrieved from reference TRBV5-1 and TRBJ2-1, is KAGVTQTPRYLIKTRGQQVTLSCSPISGHRSVSWYQQTPGQGLQFLFEYFSETQRNKGNFPGRFSGRQFSNSRSEMNVSTLELGDSALYLCASSAVDLYNEQFFGPGTRLTVL.

This clonotype came up a few times. The genes are TRBV5-1 and TRBJ2-3, with D perhaps TRBD2 (6 bases). The germline V gene encodes CDR1 SGHRS and CDR2 YFSETQ. The V and J ends lost 0 bases and 4 bases respectively, with 9 bases between them. The CDR3 has 14 residues. The CDR3 coding sequence is TGCGCCAGCAGCTTGGCGGGACTTTCAGATACGCAGTATTTT. Its protein product is CASSLAGLSDTQYF.

This sequence joins TRBV10-3 and TRBJ1-2, with 7 positions matching TRBD1. The CDR3 length is 13 residues. J was trimmed by 5 bases and V by 6 bases; bases with no gene match: 6. Germline CDR1 ENHRY, CDR2 SYGVKD. In DNA, the CDR3 is TGTGCCATCAGCCTAGGGGGCTATTATGGCTACACCTTC. Translating gives CAISLGGYYGYTF.

V is TRBV20-1 and J is TRBJ1-5; D possibly corresponds to TRBD1 (5 bases). The V end lost 6 bases, the J end lost 7 bases, and 16 bases lay between the germline ends. In germline, CDR1 is DFQATT, CDR2 SNEGSKA (reference sequence). This CDR3 has 13 amino acids. CDR3 amino acids: CSARVGGYQPQHF. CDR3 coding DNA: TGCAGTGCAAGGGTCGGGGGTTACCAGCCCCAGCATTTT.

This clonotype showed up just once. Mismatch with germline at one junction end may stem from a read error. This chain links TRBV7-8 with TRBJ1-2, with D perhaps TRBD1 (5 bases). The CDR3 totals 16 residues. The germline V gene encodes CDR1 SGHVS and CDR2 FQNEAQ. The CDR3 DNA reads as TGTGCCAGCAGCTTAGTGCATACAGGATTCAACTATGGCTATACCTTC. Amino acid sequence: CASSLVHTGFNYGYTF.

CDR3 nucleotide sequence: TGTGCCAGCAGCTTAGAGACATCTTTTCCGGCTTTCTTT. The encoded protein is CASSLETSFPAFF. The chain combines TRBV7-2 with TRBJ1-1, with unresolved D. Germline assignment: CDR1 SGHTA and CDR2 FQGNSA. V lost 1 base and J lost 11, with 14 bases in between. The CDR3 is made up of 13 amino acids.

The rearrangement links TRBV5-1 to TRBJ2-1, with 8 nucleotides matching TRBD2. J gave up 4 bases and V 2 bases, and 5 bases lay outside the gene matches. This CDR3 contains 15 residues. Germline CDR1 reads SGHRS; CDR2 reads YFSETQ. The CDR3 region has the DNA TGCGCCAGCAGCTTTGATAGCGGGACTTACAATGAGCAGTTCTTC. It encodes CASSFDSGTYNEQFF.

Worth noting for this clonotype: An end of the junction differs from the germline gene, which may be a read error. The CDR3 protein is CASSLRIGYNEILFF. The DNA of the CDR3 is TGTGCCAGCAGTTTGAGGATCGGTTATAATGAAATACTGTTTTTT. The chain uses TRBV27 and TRBJ1-4, with D uncertain. Germline V lookup: CDR1 MNHEY, CDR2 SMNVEV (reference sequence). The CDR3 runs to 15 residues.

This clonotype was observed a handful of times. V usage is TRBV6-1 and J usage is TRBJ1-2, with D unclear. Trimming shortened V by 6 bases and J by 2 bases, and 16 bases separated the two germline ends. The CDR3 has 15 amino acids. In germline, CDR1 is MNHNS, CDR2 SASEGT. The CDR3 DNA is TGTGCCAGCAGGAAAGAGGGCGCGTTGAACTATGGCTACACCTTC. Encoded protein: CASRKEGALNYGYTF.

The chain couples TRBV4-1 to TRBJ1-1, with TRBD1 as a possible D gene (6 bases). The CDR3 totals 13 residues. V was clipped by 1 base and J by 11 bases, with 14 bases between them. Germline CDR1 is MGHRA and CDR2 is YSYEKL. The CDR3 nucleotides are TGCGCCAGCAGCCAAGGCCCGGGACAACGGGCTTTCTTT. It encodes CASSQGPGQRAFF.

In this sample, this clonotype turned up a few times. The rearrangement uses TRBV7-8 and TRBJ2-1; D is unresolved. Germline assignment: CDR1 SGHVS and CDR2 FQNEAQ. The length of the CDR3 is 15 residues. V was cut by 5 bases and J by 1 base, with 12 bases left in between. The CDR3 DNA reads TGTGCCAGCAGCCCCATTAGTTTATCCTACAATGAGCAGTTCTTC. Amino acid sequence: CASSPISLSYNEQFF.

V is TRBV20-1 and J is TRBJ2-2; no firm D call. V was trimmed by 1 base and J by 1 base, leaving 10 bases between them. CDR1 and CDR2 (germline): DFQATT, SNEGSKA (reference sequence). The CDR3 runs to 15 residues. The CDR3, as DNA: TGCAGTGCTAGAGGTTTAGGGCAGAACACCGGGGAGCTGTTTTTT. Translated: CSARGLGQNTGELFF.

The genes are TRBV18 and TRBJ1-2; the D gene is possibly TRBD1 (6 bases). V was clipped by 2 bases and J by 4 bases, with 17 bases between them. The germline V gene has CDR1 KGHSH and CDR2 LQKENI. CDR3 length equals 16 residues. Written as DNA, the CDR3 is TGTGCCAGCTCACCAAGAGGGGGGGCGCGGAGCTATGGCTACACCTTC. It is translated as CASSPRGGARSYGYTF. Full variable domain (remainder filled in from reference TRBV18 and TRBJ1-2): NAGVMQNPRHLVRRRGQEARLRCSPMKGHSHVYWYRQLPEEGLKFMVYLQKENIIDESGMPKERFSAEFPKEGPSILRIQQVVRGDSAAYFCASSPRGGARSYGYTFGSGTRLTVV.

V usage is TRBV2 and J usage is TRBJ2-3; maybe TRBD2 (5 bases). Trimming removed 9 bases at V and 6 bases at J, with 25 bases between. This CDR3 has 16 amino acids. Germline V gives CDR1 SNHLY, CDR2 FYNNEI. CDR3 loop: CARDSMGTEVVDTQYF. The CDR3 region has the DNA TGTGCCAGGGACTCGATGGGAACAGAAGTTGTGGATACGCAGTATTTT.

This clonotype was seen only a few times. The chain recombines TRBV24-1 with TRBJ2-3, with TRBD1 identical over 8 bases. With 4 bases clipped from V and 0 bases from J, the junction kept 14 bases outside the gene matches. CDR1 and CDR2 from the germline V gene are KGHDR and SFDVKD. The CDR3 covers 19 residues. The CDR3: CATSELGRGQGLSTDTQYF. The CDR3 nucleotides are TGTGCCACCAGTGAGCTGGGCAGGGGGCAAGGGTTGAGCACAGATACGCAGTATTTT.

This clonotype is a singleton in its sample. The chain recombines TRBV4-1 with TRBJ2-5; D possibly corresponds to TRBD1 (6 bases). The CDR3 length is 16 residues. The V end was cut by 1 base, the J end by 0 bases, with 12 bases between. Germline CDR1 MGHRA, CDR2 YSYEKL. Written as DNA, the CDR3 is TGCGCCAGCAGCCAAGTAATACAGGGCTACCAAGAGACCCAGTACTTC. As protein: CASSQVIQGYQETQYF.

This clonotype was seen only a few times. The V and J genes are TRBV5-1 and TRBJ2-3, with D unresolved. V lost 3 bases, J lost 0 bases, and 11 bases lay in between. The germline V gene encodes CDR1 SGHRS and CDR2 YFSETQ. The CDR3 extends over 15 amino acids. CDR3 nucleotides: TGCGCCAGCAGCTCACAACCCACTAGCACAGATACGCAGTATTTT. Its translation: CASSSQPTSTDTQYF.

This clonotype was recorded at least ten times. This chain links TRBV3-1 with TRBJ1-3; a possible D gene is TRBD1 (6 bases). Germline V CDR1 and CDR2: LGHDT, YNNKEL (reference sequence). V was pared by 2 bases and J by 1 base, with 6 bases between. The CDR3 contains 14 residues. The CDR3 protein is CASSQTGSGNTIYF. DNA of the CDR3: TGTGCCAGCAGCCAAACAGGGTCTGGAAACACCATATATTTT. Using reference TRBV3-1 and TRBJ1-3 for the parts outside the CDR3, the full variable domain is DTAVSQTPKYLVTQMGNDKSIKCEQNLGHDTMYWYKQDSKKFLKIMFSYNNKELIINETVPNRFSPKSPDKAHLNLHINSLELGDSAVYFCASSQTGSGNTIYFGEGSWLTVV.

V is TRBV19 and J is TRBJ2-3, with D unresolved. The germline gives CDR1 LNHDA, CDR2 SQIVND (reference sequence). The CDR3 sequence is 17 residues long. The ends were cut back, 5 bases at V and 2 bases at J, with 20 bases in the middle. DNA of the CDR3: TGTGCCAGTAGTTTCGCGGCCCGGCTCCTTCTCACAGATACGCAGTATTTT. As protein: CASSFAARLLLTDTQYF.

This clonotype was counted only a few times. The rearrangement uses TRBV11-2 and TRBJ2-7; a possible D gene is TRBD2 (6 bases). Germline V gene data show CDR1 as SGHAT and CDR2 as FQNNGV. This CDR3 has 14 amino acids. V lost 5 bases, J lost 4 bases, and 15 bases lay in between. The DNA for the CDR3 is TGTGCCAGCAGCCGGCCCCGGGGGAGATACGAGCAGTACTTC. It yields the protein CASSRPRGRYEQYF.

V usage is TRBV7-9 and J usage is TRBJ1-1, with a tentative D call TRBD1 (6 bases). Trimming shortened V by 3 bases and J by 0 bases, and 14 bases separated the two germline ends. Germline CDR1 SEHNR, CDR2 FQNEAQ (reference sequence). This CDR3 spans 16 amino acids. The DNA for the CDR3 is TGTGCCAGCAGCTTCTATCCCCGGACAGTGAACACTGAAGCTTTCTTT. Its translation: CASSFYPRTVNTEAFF. The variable domain in full, completed from reference TRBV7-9 and TRBJ1-1, reads DTGVSQNPRHKITKRGQNVTFRCDPISEHNRLYWYRQTLGQGPEFLTYFQNEAQLEKSRLLSDRFSAERPKGSFSTLEIQRTEQGDSAMYLCASSFYPRTVNTEAFFGQGTRLTVV.

V usage is TRBV19 and J usage is TRBJ1-1; D is ambiguous. The CDR3 sequence is 14 residues long. V lost 6 bases to trimming and J lost 7 bases, with 18 bases between them. CDR1 is LNHDA and CDR2 is SQIVND in the germline V gene (reference sequence). The CDR3 region has the DNA TGTGCCAGTAGCACCTTACCGGGTGCGGGTGAAGCTTTCTTT. Its protein product is CASSTLPGAGEAFF.

The gene calls are TRBV18 and TRBJ1-2; D is unresolved. Trimming shortened V by 6 bases and J by 7 bases, and 12 bases separated the two germline ends. Germline V gene sequence: CDR1 KGHSH, CDR2 LQKENI. The CDR3 loop spans 12 amino acids. This CDR3 reads CASSPGVSGYTF. CDR3 nucleotide sequence: TGTGCCAGCTCCCCTGGAGTGTCTGGCTACACCTTC. The whole variable domain, remainder taken from reference TRBV18 and TRBJ1-2, is NAGVMQNPRHLVRRRGQEARLRCSPMKGHSHVYWYRQLPEEGLKFMVYLQKENIIDESGMPKERFSAEFPKEGPSILRIQQVVRGDSAAYFCASSPGVSGYTFGSGTRLTVV.

This chain links TRBV6-5 with TRBJ1-6, with D hard to call. The ends were cut back, 0 bases at V and 5 bases at J, with 8 bases in the middle. CDR1 is MNHEY and CDR2 is SVGAGI in the germline V gene. The CDR3 is made up of 15 amino acids. CDR3 loop: CASSYSFWDNSPLHF. The CDR3 DNA reads as TGTGCCAGCAGTTACTCTTTCTGGGATAATTCACCCCTCCACTTT.

This clonotype occurred many times. The V call is TRBV5-4, the J call TRBJ1-2; maybe TRBD1 (6 bases). CDR1 and CDR2 (germline): SGHNT, YYREEE (reference sequence). Trimming pared 0 bases from V and 4 bases from J, leaving 13 bases between. CDR3 length: 15 amino acids. CDR3 residues: CASSLGQGTTYGYTF. The CDR3 region has the DNA TGTGCCAGCAGCTTGGGTCAGGGGACTACCTATGGCTACACCTTC.

This clonotype was counted only a few times. The J gene is TRBJ1-5, the V gene TRBV6-2 or TRBV6-3, with 7 nucleotides matching TRBD1. Germline-derived CDR1 and CDR2 are MNHEY and SVGEGT. With V trimmed by 8 bases and J by 7 bases, 8 bases remained unmatched. The CDR3 runs 13 residues. As DNA, the CDR3 is TGTGCCAGCGCCGACAGGGCAGGGCAGCCCCAGCATTTT. Its protein is CASADRAGQPQHF.

This chain connects TRBV19 to TRBJ1-1, with a possible D match to TRBD1 (5 bases). Germline V CDR1 and CDR2: LNHDA, SQIVND (reference sequence). The ends were cut back, 10 bases at V and 1 base at J, with 10 bases in the middle. The CDR3 spans 12 residues. CDR3 nucleotide sequence: TGTGCCACGGGAGGGGCGAACACTGAAGCTTTCTTT. It specifies CATGGANTEAFF.

This clonotype appeared a few times. This rearrangement joins TRBV5-5 to TRBJ2-1; a possible D gene is TRBD1 (5 bases). V was clipped by 4 bases and J by 9 bases, with 14 bases between them. Per germline, CDR1 SGHKS and CDR2 YYEKEE (reference sequence). The CDR3 has 13 amino acids. CDR3 DNA sequence: TGTGCCAGCAGCCCTGGGGCCAACAGTGAGCAGTTCTTC. Protein product: CASSPGANSEQFF. The full variable domain, rest sourced from reference TRBV5-5 and TRBJ2-1, is DAGVTQSPTHLIKTRGQQVTLRCSPISGHKSVSWYQQVLGQGPQFIFQYYEKEERGRGNFPDRFSARQFPNYSSELNVNALLLGDSALYLCASSPGANSEQFFGPGTRLTVL.

The V gene is TRBV29-1, the J gene TRBJ2-2; D is perhaps TRBD1 or TRBD2 (6 bases each). This CDR3 contains 14 residues. In germline, CDR1 is SQVTM, CDR2 ANQGSEA. V was clipped by 4 bases and J by 5 bases, with 14 bases between them. The CDR3 sequence is CSVGGGPGTGELFF. The CDR3 DNA sequence: TGCAGCGTTGGAGGGGGGCCGGGAACCGGGGAGCTGTTTTTT.

This clonotype came up a few times. This chain connects TRBV19 to TRBJ1-2; D not resolved. V was shortened by 3 bases and J by 0 bases, with 8 bases between the two germline ends. CDR3 length: 14 residues. In germline, CDR1 is LNHDA, CDR2 SQIVND (reference sequence). The CDR3 sequence: CASSMAQTNYGYTF. For the CDR3, the DNA is TGTGCCAGTAGTATGGCACAAACTAACTATGGCTACACCTTC.

The rearrangement links TRBV29-1 to TRBJ1-2; D might be TRBD1 (6 bases). The CDR3 has 13 residues. V shed 7 bases and J shed 0 bases, with 12 bases lying between them. The germline V gene has CDR1 SQVTM and CDR2 ANQGSEA. The CDR3 nucleotides are TGCAGCGCGACGGACAGAACTAACTATGGCTACACCTTC. This codes for CSATDRTNYGYTF.

V usage is TRBV28 and J usage is TRBJ2-3; TRBD2 agrees at 8 bases. V dropped 5 bases and J dropped 4; count of bases not matched to a gene: 8. Looked up from germline, CDR1 is MDHEN and CDR2 is SYDVKM. The CDR3 is 15 residues long. The CDR3 nucleotides are TGTGCCAGCAGTCCAGCGGGAGTAATCTCAGATACGCAGTATTTT. Encoded protein: CASSPAGVISDTQYF. The complete variable domain, with remaining parts taken from reference TRBV28 and TRBJ2-3, reads DVKVTQSSRYLVKRTGEKVFLECVQDMDHENMFWYRQDPGLGLRLIYFSYDVKMKEKGDIPEGYSVSREKKERFSLILESASTNQTSMYLCASSPAGVISDTQYFGPGTRLTVL.